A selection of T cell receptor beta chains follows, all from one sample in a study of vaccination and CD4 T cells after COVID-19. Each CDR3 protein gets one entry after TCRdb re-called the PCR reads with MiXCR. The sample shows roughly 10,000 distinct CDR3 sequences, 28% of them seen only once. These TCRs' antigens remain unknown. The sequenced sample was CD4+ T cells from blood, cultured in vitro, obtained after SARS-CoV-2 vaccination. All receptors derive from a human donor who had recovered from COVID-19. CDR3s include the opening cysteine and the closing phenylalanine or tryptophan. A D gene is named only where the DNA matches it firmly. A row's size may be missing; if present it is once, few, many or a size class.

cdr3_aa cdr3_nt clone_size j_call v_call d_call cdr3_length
CASSYPRIEEAQYF TGTGCCAGCAGTTACCCCCGGATTGAAGAGGCCCAGTACTTC NA TRBJ2-5 TRBV6-2/TRBV6-3 NA 14
CASSLRQGYVGMNSPLHF TGTGCCAGCAGTCTTCGACAGGGTTATGTGGGGATGAATTCACCCCTCCACTTT NA TRBJ1-6 TRBV28 TRBD1 18
CASSLTGGGQETQYF TGTGCCAGCAGTTTAACGGGGGGGGGTCAAGAGACCCAGTACTTC NA TRBJ2-5 TRBV28 TRBD2 15
CASSSPGANEKLFF TGTGCCAGCAGCTCCCCAGGGGCTAATGAAAAACTGTTTTTT NA TRBJ1-4 TRBV11-2 NA 14
CASNSRSNRDEKLFF TGTGCCAGCAACAGCCGAAGTAATAGGGATGAAAAACTGTTTTTT NA TRBJ1-4 TRBV28 NA 15
CASRSWTSGDNEQFF TGTGCCAGCAGGTCCTGGACTAGCGGGGACAATGAGCAGTTCTTC NA TRBJ2-1 TRBV28 TRBD2 15
CASSPRGGGMNEQFF TGTGCCAGCAGTCCTCGCGGGGGAGGGATGAATGAGCAGTTCTTC few TRBJ2-1 TRBV6-1 TRBD2 15
CASTLPGSGEQYF TGTGCCAGCACCCTTCCGGGTTCTGGAGAGCAGTACTTC few TRBJ2-7 TRBV28 NA 13
CASRSGRENEQFF TGTGCCAGTAGGAGCGGGAGAGAAAATGAGCAGTTCTTC NA TRBJ2-1 TRBV19 TRBD2 13
CSASGATSGIAYEQYF TGCAGTGCTAGCGGTGCCACTAGCGGGATCGCCTACGAGCAGTACTTC NA TRBJ2-7 TRBV20-1 TRBD2 16
CASTSTGTHSYEQYF TGTGCCAGCACCTCGACAGGGACCCACTCCTACGAGCAGTACTTC NA TRBJ2-7 TRBV6-1 TRBD1 15
CASIRGNTEAFF TGTGCCAGCATCCGCGGGAACACTGAAGCTTTCTTT NA TRBJ1-1 TRBV6-1 NA 12
CASSRTSGGNNEQFF TGTGCCAGCTCAAGGACTAGCGGGGGGAACAATGAGCAGTTCTTC NA TRBJ2-1 TRBV18 TRBD2 15